This T cell receptor beta chain was recovered during a study of cytomegalovirus exposure and HLA in healthy donors. Study-wide context: Earlier work reported around 110 million unique TCR beta sequences from 150 million to 200 million T cells. Findings of the study overall: Exclusion as indistinguishable affected some V segments, including TRBV6-2 and TRBV6-3. In a later analysis, TCR beta V- and J-gene trimming showed a link to a missense DCLRE1C variant.

Turning to this clone: No antigen is known for it.

The CDR3 contains 14 residues. The germline V gene has CDR1 MNHNS and CDR2 SASEGT. With V trimmed by 1 base and J by 8 bases, 7 bases remained unmatched. Donors were ostensibly healthy at sampling, although undocumented immune exposures were probable. The PCR contained 60 Vbeta and 13 Jbeta primers. The repertoire was sequenced with immunoSEQ multiplex PCR; TCRdb's copy has only in-frame clones and lacks some. The repertoire consists of around 63,000 clones, with 70% to 90% occurring once and the leading ten covering 2.5% to 3%. This chain links TRBV6-1 with TRBJ1-1, with 7 positions matching TRBD1. Input material: PBMCs. This TCR came from a woman aged 25 to 39 in good health and CMV-seronegative. CDR3 loop: CASSEDRGMAEAFF. CDR3 DNA: TGTGCCAGCAGTGAAGACAGGGGAATGGCAGAAGCTTTCTTT.